This T cell receptor beta chain was identified during a study of shared clonotypes between healthy human individuals. Broader study findings: Several donors shared around 5.1% of their naive CD4 clonotypes. Larger richness was generally estimated for naive than memory subsets.

The germline V gene encodes CDR1 MGHDK and CDR2 SYGVNS. CDR3 size: 11 residues. The V end lost 2 bases, the J end lost 10 bases, and 6 bases lay between the germline ends. Clones were read by immunoSEQ multiplex PCR, and TCRdb kept only the in-frame ones, dropping some. This table has about 1 million clones, around 75% appearing once. Recent vaccinations or acute infections were absent in the healthy HIV-negative adult donors. CD4+ cell separation produced CD45RA+ naive and CD45RA-negative memory subsets. To note about this clone: The antigen remains unidentified. Other DNA sequences from this sample encode an identical CDR3 as well.

The specimen was memory CD4+ T cells sorted from blood. Described subset: CD45RA-negative fraction. This sequence joins TRBV25-1 and TRBJ2-1; D is ambiguous. The receptor comes from a man aged 18-30 years in good health. The CDR3 nucleotides are TGTGCCAGCAGTGAAGGGGTGGAGCAGTTCTTC. Translating gives CASSEGVEQFF.